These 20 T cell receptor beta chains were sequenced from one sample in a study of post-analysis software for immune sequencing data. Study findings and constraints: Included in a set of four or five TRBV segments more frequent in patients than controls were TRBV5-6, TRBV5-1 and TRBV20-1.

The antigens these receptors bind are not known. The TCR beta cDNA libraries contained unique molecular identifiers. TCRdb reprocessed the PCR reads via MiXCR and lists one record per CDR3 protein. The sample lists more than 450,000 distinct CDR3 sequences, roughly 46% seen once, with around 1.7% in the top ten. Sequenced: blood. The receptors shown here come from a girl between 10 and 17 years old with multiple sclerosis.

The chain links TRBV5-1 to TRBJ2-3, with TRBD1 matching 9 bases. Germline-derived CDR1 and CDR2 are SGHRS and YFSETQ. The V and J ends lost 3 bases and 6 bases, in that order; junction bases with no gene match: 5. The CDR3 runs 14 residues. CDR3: CASSYRTGEDTQYF. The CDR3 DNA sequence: TGCGCCAGCAGCTACCGGACAGGGGAGGATACGCAGTATTTT.

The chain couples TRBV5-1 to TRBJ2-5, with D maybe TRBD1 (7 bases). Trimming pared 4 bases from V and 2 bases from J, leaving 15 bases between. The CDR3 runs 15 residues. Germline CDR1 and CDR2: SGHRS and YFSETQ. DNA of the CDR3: TGCGCCAGCAGCACAGGGGTCGGGGGACAAGAGACCCAGTACTTC. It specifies CASSTGVGGQETQYF.

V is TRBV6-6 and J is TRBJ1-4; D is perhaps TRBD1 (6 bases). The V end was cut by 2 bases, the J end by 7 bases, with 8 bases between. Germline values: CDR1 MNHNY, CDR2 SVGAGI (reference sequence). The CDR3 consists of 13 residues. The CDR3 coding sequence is TGTGCCAGCAGTTACGGGGGGCGTGAAAAACTGTTTTTT. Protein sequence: CASSYGGREKLFF.

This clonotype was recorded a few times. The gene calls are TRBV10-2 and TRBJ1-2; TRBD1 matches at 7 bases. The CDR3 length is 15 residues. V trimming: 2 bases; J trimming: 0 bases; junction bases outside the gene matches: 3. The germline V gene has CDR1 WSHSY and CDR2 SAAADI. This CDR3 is CASSEKGAANYGYTF. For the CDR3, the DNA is TGCGCCAGCAGTGAGAAGGGGGCAGCTAACTATGGCTACACCTTC.

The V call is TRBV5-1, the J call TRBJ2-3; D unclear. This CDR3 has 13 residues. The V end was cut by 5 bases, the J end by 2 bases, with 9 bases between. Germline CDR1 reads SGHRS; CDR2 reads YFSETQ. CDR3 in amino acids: CASRAGFTDTQYF. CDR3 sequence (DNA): TGCGCCAGCAGGGCAGGTTTCACAGATACGCAGTATTTT.

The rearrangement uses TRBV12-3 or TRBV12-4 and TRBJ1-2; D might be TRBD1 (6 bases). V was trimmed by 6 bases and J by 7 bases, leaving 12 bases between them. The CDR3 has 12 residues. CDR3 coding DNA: TGTGCCAGCAGCTCAACAGGGAGTGGCTACACCTTC. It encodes CASSSTGSGYTF.

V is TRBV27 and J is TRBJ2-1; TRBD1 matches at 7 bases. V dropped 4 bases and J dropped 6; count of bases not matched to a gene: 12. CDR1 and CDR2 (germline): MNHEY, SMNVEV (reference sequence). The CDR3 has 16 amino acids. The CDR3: CASSYPSTGEGNEQFF. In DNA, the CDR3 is TGTGCCAGCAGTTACCCTTCTACAGGGGAAGGCAATGAGCAGTTCTTC.

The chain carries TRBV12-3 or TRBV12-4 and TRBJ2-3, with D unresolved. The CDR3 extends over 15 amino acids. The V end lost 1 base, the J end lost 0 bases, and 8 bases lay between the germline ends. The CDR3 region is CASSLVRFSTDTQYF. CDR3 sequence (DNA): TGTGCCAGCAGTTTAGTCAGATTCAGCACAGATACGCAGTATTTT.

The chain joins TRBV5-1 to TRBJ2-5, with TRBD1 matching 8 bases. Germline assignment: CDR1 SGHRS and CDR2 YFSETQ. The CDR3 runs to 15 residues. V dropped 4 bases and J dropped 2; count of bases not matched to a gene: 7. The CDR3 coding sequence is TGCGCCAGCAGCCGGACAGGGTTTGATCAAGAGACCCAGTACTTC. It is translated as CASSRTGFDQETQYF.

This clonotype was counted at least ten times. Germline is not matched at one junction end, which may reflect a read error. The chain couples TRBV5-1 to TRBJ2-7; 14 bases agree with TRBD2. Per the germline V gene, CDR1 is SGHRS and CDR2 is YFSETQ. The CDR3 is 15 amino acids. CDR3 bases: TGTGCCAGCAGCCCGGGACTAGCGGGGGTATACGAGCAGTACTTC. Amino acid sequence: CASSPGLAGVYEQYF.

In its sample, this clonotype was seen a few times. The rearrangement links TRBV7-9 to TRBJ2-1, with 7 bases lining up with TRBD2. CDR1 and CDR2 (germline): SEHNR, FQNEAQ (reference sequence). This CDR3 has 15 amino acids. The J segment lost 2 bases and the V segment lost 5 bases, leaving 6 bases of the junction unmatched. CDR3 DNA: TGTGCCAGCAGCGCCGGGGAGGGAACCTACAATGAGCAGTTCTTC. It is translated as CASSAGEGTYNEQFF.

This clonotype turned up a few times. CDR3: CASSLDRAGVGEQFF. In DNA, the CDR3 is TGCGCCAGCAGCTTGGATCGAGCGGGAGTTGGTGAGCAGTTCTTC. This chain joins TRBV5-1 and TRBJ2-1, with 8 bases lining up with TRBD2. The CDR3 spans 15 residues. V shed 0 bases, J shed 9 bases, and the junction held 8 bases outside the gene matches. Looked up from germline, CDR1 is SGHRS and CDR2 is YFSETQ.

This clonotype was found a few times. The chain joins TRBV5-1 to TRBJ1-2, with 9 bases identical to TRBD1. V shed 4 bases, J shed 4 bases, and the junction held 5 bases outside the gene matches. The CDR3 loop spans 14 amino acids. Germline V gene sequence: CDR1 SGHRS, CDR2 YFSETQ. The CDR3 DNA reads TGCGCCAGCAGCGATGGACAGGGGAGCTATGGCTACACCTTC. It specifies CASSDGQGSYGYTF.

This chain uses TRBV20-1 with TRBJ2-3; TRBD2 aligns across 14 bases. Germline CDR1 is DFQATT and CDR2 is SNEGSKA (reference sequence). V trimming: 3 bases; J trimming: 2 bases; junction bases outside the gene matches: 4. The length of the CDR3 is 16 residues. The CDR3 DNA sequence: TGCAGTGCTAGGGGACTAGCGGGAGCCCCCACAGATACGCAGTATTTT. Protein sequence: CSARGLAGAPTDTQYF.

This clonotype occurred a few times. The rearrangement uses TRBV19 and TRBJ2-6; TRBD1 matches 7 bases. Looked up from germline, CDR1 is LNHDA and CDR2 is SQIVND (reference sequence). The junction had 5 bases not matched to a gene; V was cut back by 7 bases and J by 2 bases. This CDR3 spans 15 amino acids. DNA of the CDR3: TGTGCCAGTACCCGGCAGGGGGCTGGGGCCAACGTCCTGACTTTC. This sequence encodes CASTRQGAGANVLTF.

CDR3 in DNA: TGTGCCAGCAGCCAAGGTTTAAGGACAGGGAACCAAGAGACCCAGTACTTC. This encodes CASSQGLRTGNQETQYF. The chain employs TRBV3-1 and TRBJ2-5; 8 positions match TRBD1. The CDR3 consists of 17 residues. Germline values: CDR1 LGHDT, CDR2 YNNKEL (reference sequence). V dropped 1 base and J dropped 0; count of bases not matched to a gene: 7.

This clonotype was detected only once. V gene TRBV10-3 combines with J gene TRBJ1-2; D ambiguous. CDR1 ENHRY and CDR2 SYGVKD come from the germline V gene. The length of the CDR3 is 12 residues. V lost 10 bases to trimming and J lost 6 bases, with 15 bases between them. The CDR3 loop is CASQDWGNGYTF. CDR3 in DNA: TGTGCCAGCCAGGACTGGGGTAATGGCTACACCTTC.

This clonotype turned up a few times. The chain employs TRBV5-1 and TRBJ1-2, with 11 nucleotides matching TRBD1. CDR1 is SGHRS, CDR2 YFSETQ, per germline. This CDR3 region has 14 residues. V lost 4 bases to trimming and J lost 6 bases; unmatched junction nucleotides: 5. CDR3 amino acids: CASSAGQGADGYTF. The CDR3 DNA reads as TGCGCCAGCAGCGCAGGACAGGGGGCTGATGGCTACACCTTC.

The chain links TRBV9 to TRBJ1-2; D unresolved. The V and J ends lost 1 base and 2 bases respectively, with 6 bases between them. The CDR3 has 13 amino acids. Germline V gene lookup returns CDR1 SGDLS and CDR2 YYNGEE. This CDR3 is CASSVPGNYGYTF. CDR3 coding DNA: TGTGCCAGCAGCGTACCCGGGAACTATGGCTACACCTTC. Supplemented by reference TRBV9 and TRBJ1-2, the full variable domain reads DSGVTQTPKHLITATGQRVTLRCSPRSGDLSVYWYQQSLDQGLQFLIQYYNGEERAKGNILERFSAQQFPDLHSELNLSSLELGDSALYFCASSVPGNYGYTFGSGTRLTVV.

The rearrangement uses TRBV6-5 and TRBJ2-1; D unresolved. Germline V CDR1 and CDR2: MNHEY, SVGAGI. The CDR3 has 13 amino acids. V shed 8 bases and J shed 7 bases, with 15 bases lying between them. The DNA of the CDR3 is TGTGCCAGCGGCGTAGGAGAGAGGAATGAGCAGTTCTTC. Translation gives CASGVGERNEQFF.